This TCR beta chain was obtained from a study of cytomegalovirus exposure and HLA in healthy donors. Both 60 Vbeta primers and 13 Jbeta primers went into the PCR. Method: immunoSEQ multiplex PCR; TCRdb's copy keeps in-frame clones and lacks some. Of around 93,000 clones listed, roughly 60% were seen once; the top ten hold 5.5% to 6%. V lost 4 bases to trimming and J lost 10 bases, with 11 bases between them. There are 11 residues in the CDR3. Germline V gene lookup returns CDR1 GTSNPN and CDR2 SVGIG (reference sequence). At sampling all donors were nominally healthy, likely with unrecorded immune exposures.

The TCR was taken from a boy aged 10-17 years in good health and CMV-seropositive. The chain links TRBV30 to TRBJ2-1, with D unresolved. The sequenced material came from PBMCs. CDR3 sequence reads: CAWTQSGEQFF. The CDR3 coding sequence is TGTGCCTGGACCCAATCCGGGGAGCAGTTCTTC. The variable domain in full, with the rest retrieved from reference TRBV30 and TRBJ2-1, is SQTIHQWPATLVQPVGSPLSLECTVEGTSNPNLYWYRQAAGRGLQLLFYSVGIGQISSEVPQNLSASRPQDRQFILSSKKLLLSDSGFYLCAWTQSGEQFFGPGTRLTVL.